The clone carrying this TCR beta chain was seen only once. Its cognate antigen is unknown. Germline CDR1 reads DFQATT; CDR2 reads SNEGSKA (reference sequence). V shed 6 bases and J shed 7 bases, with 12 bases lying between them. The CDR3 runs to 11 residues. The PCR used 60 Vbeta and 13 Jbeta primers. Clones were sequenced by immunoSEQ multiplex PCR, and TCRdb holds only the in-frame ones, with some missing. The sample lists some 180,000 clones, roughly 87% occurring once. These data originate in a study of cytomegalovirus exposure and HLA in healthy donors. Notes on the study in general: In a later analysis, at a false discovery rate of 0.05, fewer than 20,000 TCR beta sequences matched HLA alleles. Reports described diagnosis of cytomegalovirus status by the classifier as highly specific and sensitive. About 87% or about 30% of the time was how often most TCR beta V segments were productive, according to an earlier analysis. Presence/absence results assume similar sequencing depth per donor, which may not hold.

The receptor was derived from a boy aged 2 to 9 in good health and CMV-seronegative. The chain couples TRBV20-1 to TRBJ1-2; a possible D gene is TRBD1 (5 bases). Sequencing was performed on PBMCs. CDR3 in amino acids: CSAGGGSGYTF. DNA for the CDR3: TGCAGTGCGGGGGGGGGAAGTGGCTACACCTTC.